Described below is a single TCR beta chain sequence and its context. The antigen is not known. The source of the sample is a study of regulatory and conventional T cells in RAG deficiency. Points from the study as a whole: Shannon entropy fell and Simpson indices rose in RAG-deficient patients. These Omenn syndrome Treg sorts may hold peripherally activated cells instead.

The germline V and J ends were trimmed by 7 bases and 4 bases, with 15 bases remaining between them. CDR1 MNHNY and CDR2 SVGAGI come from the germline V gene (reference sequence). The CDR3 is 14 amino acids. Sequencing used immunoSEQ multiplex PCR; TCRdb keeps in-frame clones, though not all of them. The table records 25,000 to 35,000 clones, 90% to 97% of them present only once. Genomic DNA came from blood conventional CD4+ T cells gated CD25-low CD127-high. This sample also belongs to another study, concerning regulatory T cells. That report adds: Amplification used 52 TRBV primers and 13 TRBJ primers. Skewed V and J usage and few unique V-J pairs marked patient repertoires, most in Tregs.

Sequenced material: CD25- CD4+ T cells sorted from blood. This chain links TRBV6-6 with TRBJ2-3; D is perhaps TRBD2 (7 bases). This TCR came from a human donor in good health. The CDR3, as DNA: TGTGCCAGCATGGAGGGGGGGGCATCAGATACGCAGTATTTT. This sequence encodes CASMEGGASDTQYF.